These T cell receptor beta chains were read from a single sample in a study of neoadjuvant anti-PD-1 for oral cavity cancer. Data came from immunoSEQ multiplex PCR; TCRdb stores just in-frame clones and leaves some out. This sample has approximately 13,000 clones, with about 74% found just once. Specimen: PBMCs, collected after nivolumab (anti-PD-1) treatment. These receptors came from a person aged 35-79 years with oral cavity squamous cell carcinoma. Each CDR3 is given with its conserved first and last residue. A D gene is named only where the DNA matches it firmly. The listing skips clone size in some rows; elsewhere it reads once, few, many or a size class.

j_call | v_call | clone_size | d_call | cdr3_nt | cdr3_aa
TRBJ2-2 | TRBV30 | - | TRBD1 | TGTGCCTGGAGCGGACAGGGGAACACCGGGGAGCTGTTTTTT | CAWSGQGNTGELFF
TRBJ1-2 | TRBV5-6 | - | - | TGTGCCAGCAGCACCCGAGACAGACCGAACTATGGCTACACCTTC | CASSTRDRPNYGYTF
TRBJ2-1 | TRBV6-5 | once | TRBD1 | TGTGCCAGCAGTTATCTCAGGGGGAGCTCCTACAATGAGCAGTTCTTC | CASSYLRGSSYNEQFF
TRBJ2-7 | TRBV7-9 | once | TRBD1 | TGTGCCAGCAGCTTAAAGGGACAGGGGGCTTACGAGCAGTACTTC | CASSLKGQGAYEQYF
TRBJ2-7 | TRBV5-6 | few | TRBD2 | TGTGCCAGCAGCTTAGGGACTAGCGGGAGAAGGGAGCAGTACTTC | CASSLGTSGRREQYF
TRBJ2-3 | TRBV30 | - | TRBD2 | TGTGCCTGGACCCGGACTAGCGGGAGTACAGATACGCAGTATTTT | CAWTRTSGSTDTQYF
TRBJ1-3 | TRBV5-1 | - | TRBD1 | TGCGCCAGCAGCTTGGAAGGGGGCCGCTCTGGAAACACCATATATTTT | CASSLEGGRSGNTIYF
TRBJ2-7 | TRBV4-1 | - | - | TGCGCCAGCAGCCAAGCGACAGGTACCTACGAGCAGTACTTC | CASSQATGTYEQYF
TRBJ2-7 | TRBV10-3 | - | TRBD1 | TGTGCCATCAGTGATACAGGGGTATCCTACGAGCAGTACTTC | CAISDTGVSYEQYF
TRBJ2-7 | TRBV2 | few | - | TGTGCCAGCAGTGGCCGATCCTACGAGCAGTACTTC | CASSGRSYEQYF
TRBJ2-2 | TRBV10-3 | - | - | TGTGCCATCAGTGAGCTGTCGGACACCGGGGAGCTGTTTTTT | CAISELSDTGELFF
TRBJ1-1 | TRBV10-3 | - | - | TGTGCCATCAGTGAGCCGCGACAGTCTGAAGCTTTCTTT | CAISEPRQSEAFF
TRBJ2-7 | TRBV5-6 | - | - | TGTGCCAGCAGCGTAGGGGGAACCTACGAGCAGTACTTC | CASSVGGTYEQYF
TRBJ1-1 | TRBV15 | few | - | TGTGCCACCAGCAGTCAAAGGGCAGTGGTCACTGAAGCTTTCTTT | CATSSQRAVVTEAFF
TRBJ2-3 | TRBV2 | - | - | TGTGCCAGCAGTGAAGCAGGGGTTCTCACAGATACGCAGTATTTT | CASSEAGVLTDTQYF
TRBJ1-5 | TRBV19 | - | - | TGTGCCAGTACCCCTGCGGAATATAGCAATCAGCCCCAGCATTTT | CASTPAEYSNQPQHF
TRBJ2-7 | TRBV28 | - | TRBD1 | TGTGCCAGCAGTACTCCGGGACAGCTCTACGAGCAGTACTTC | CASSTPGQLYEQYF
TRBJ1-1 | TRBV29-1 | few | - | TGCAGCGCTTTGGATCCGGGGACTGAAGCTTTCTTT | CSALDPGTEAFF
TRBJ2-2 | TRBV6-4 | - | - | TGTGCCAGCAGTGCGGGTTCGGGCTTCGGGGAGCTGTTTTTT | CASSAGSGFGELFF
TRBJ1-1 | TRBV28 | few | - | TGTGCCAGCAGTCAAGTGAGAGCTGAAGCTTTCTTT | CASSQVRAEAFF
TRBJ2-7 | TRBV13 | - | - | TGTGCCAGCAGCTTAGACAGGTCCTACGAGCAGTACTTC | CASSLDRSYEQYF
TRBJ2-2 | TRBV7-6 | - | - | TGTGCCAGCAGCTTAAATTCCGGGGAGCTGTTTTTT | CASSLNSGELFF
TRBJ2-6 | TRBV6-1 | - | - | TGTGCCCTCGAGGGGACTGGGGCCAACGTCCTGACTTTC | CALEGTGANVLTF
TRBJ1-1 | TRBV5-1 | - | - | TGCGCCAGCAGCTTACTGGAGTTTCGCACTGAAGCTTTCTTT | CASSLLEFRTEAFF
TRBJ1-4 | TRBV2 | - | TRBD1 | TGTGCCAGCAGTTACGGACAGGGTAATGAAAAACTGTTTTTT | CASSYGQGNEKLFF
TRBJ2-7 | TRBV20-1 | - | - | TGCAGTGCCAGGCCCCACCTCGAGCAGTACTTC | CSARPHLEQYF
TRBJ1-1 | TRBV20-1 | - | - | TGCAGTGCCTGGGTGAACACTGAAGCTTTCTTT | CSAWVNTEAFF
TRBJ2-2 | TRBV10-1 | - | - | TGCGCCTCCTCAGGACCGAACACCGGGGAGCTGTTTTTT | CASSGPNTGELFF